This T cell receptor (beta chain) was retrieved from a study of CD8 T cells in ankylosing spondylitis. Study observations and caveats: About 8 highly homologous variants made up a TCR beta motif, and this motif appeared characteristic of ankylosing spondylitis blood. Those disease-linked clones were CD8+; they were also relatively rare in peripheral blood.

One entry per CDR3 protein results from TCRdb running MiXCR on the 5' RACE reads. The sample contains hundreds of thousands of distinct CDR3 sequences, about an eighth of which appear only once. The germline V gene has CDR1 MNHNS and CDR2 SASEGT. V lost 9 bases, J lost 0 bases, and 12 bases lay in between. The CDR3 is made up of 14 amino acids. This clonotype appeared a few times. The target antigen is unknown. Sequencing was performed on blood, either unsorted or a sorted T cell fraction (not recorded which). V usage is TRBV6-1 and J usage is TRBJ1-3; no clear D. The sequence came from a male donor with ankylosing spondylitis. CDR3 bases: TGTGCCAGTAATACTGATAGCTCTGGAAACACCATATATTTT. Encoded protein: CASNTDSSGNTIYF.